The entry that follows covers one T cell receptor (beta chain) sequence. One end of the junction is discordant with germline, which a read error may explain. The data stem from a study of CD8+CD57+ T cells in acquired aplastic anemia. The sequenced patients had an expansion of CD8+CD57+ cells seen by flow cytometry. TCR beta VDJ and CDR3 were profiled, and genomic DNA was the template. TCRdb ran MiXCR on the reads and lists one entry per CDR3 protein. The sample lists 150,000 to 200,000 distinct CDR3 sequences, around half occurring once. Germline CDR1 reads SGHVS; CDR2 reads FNYEAQ. This CDR3 has 14 residues.

The receptor's source is a human donor with aplastic anemia. The specimen was sorted CD4+, CD8+, or CD8+CD57+ T cells (not recorded which) from PBMCs. This sequence joins TRBV7-6 and TRBJ1-2; D possibly corresponds to TRBD1 (5 bases). The CDR3 sequence is CASSFGTVNHGYTF. The CDR3 nucleotides are TGTGCCAGCAGCTTTGGGACGGTTAACCATGGCTACACCTTC.